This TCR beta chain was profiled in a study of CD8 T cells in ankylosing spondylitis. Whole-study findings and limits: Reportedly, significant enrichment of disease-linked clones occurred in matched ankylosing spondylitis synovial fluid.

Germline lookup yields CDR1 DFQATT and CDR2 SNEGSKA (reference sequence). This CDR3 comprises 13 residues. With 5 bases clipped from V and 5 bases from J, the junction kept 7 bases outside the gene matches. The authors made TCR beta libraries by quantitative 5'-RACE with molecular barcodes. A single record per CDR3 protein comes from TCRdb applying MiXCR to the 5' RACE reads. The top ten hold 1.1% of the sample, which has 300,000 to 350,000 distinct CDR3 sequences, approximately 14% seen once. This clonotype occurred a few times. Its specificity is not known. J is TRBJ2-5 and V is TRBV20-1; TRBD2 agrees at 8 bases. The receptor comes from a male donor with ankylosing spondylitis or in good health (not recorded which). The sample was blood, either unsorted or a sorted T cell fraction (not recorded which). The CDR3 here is CSALRLATETQYF. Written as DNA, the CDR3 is TGCAGTGCTTTAAGACTAGCGACGGAGACCCAGTACTTC.